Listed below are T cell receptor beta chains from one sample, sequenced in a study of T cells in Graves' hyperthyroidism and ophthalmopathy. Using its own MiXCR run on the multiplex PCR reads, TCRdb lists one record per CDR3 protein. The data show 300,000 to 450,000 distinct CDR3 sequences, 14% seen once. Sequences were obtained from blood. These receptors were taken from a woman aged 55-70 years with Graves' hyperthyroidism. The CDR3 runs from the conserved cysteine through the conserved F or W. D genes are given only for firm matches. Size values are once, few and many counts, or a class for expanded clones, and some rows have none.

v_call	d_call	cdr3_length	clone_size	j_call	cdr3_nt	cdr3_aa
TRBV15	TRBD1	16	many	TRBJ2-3	TGTGCCACCAGCAGAGCAGGGACAGGGGGCGCAGATACGCAGTATTTT	CATSRAGTGGADTQYF
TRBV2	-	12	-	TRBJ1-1	TGTGCCAGCAATACGGACCACTTCGGGGCTTTCTTT	CASNTDHFGAFF
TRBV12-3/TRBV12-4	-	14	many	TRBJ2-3	TGTGCCAGCAGTTCTGCCAACCCTATCGATACGCAGTATTTT	CASSSANPIDTQYF
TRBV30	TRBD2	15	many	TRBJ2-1	TGTGCCTGGAGTCTGGAGCGGGAGGGTTACAATGAGCAGTTCTTC	CAWSLEREGYNEQFF
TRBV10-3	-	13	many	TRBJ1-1	TGTGCCATCAAAGCGTCATTGAACACTGAAGCTTTCTTT	CAIKASLNTEAFF
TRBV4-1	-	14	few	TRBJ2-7	TGCGCCAGCAGCCAAGGGAGGTCGCTCTACGAGCAGTACTTC	CASSQGRSLYEQYF
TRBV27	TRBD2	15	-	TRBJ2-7	TGTGCCAGCAGCCCCCAAGGCGGGAGGCCCTACGAGCAGTACTTC	CASSPQGGRPYEQYF
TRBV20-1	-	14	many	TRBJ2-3	TGCAGTGCCGAGGGCGGGGACAGCACAGATACGCAGTATTTT	CSAEGGDSTDTQYF
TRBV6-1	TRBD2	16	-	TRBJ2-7	TGTGCCAGCAGTCCCGGGACTAGCGGGAGTCTCTACGAGCAGTACTTC	CASSPGTSGSLYEQYF
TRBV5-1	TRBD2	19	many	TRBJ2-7	TGCGCCAGCAGCCGGGGTAGCGGGACTAGCGGGATTCTGCGGTACGAGCAGTACTTC	CASSRGSGTSGILRYEQYF
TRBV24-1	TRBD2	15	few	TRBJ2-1	TGTGCCACCAGTGACCTTAGCGGGAGCGGGGGTGAGCAGTTCTTC	CATSDLSGSGGEQFF
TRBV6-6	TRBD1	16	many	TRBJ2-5	TGTGCCAGCAGTTACTTGACAGGGGTTAAACTCGGGACCCAGTACTTC	CASSYLTGVKLGTQYF
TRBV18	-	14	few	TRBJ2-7	TGTGCCAGCTCACCTTCGAGGGGAGACGACGAGCAGTACTTC	CASSPSRGDDEQYF
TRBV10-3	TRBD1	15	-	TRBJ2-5	TGTGCCATCAGTGATTCCAGGGGGCTCCAAGAGACCCAGTACTTC	CAISDSRGLQETQYF
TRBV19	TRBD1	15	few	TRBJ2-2	TGTGCCAGTAGTAGGGACAGGGCGGCCACCGGGGAGCTGTTTTTT	CASSRDRAATGELFF
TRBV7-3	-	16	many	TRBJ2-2	TGTGCCAGCAGCTTACCGGGACGTAGGAACACCGGGGAGCTGTTTTTT	CASSLPGRRNTGELFF
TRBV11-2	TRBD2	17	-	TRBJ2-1	TGTGCCAGCAGCCCCGGTAGCGGGAGTACCCCCCGCAATGAGCAGTTCTTC	CASSPGSGSTPRNEQFF
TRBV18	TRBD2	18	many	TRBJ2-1	TGTGCCAGCTCACCAACGCCTCTCTCGGGAGGGCTGCCCTATGAGCAGTTCTTC	CASSPTPLSGGLPYEQFF
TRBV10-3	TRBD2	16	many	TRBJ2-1	TGTGCCATCAGTGAGTTGCTAGCGGGAGGGTCCCATGAGCAGTTCTTC	CAISELLAGGSHEQFF
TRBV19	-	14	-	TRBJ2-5	TGTGCCAGTAGTATAGGGGGTACCGGGGCGACCCAGTACTTC	CASSIGGTGATQYF
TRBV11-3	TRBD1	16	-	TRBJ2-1	TGTGCCAGCAGCTTATCTTCAGGGGGACCCTACAATGAGCAGTTCTTC	CASSLSSGGPYNEQFF
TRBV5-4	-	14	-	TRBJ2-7	TGTGCCAGCAGCTTTGCAGGGGCCTATAACGAGCAGTACTTC	CASSFAGAYNEQYF
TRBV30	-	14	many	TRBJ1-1	TGTGCCTGGACTACGGGAACAGGGTCGGCTGAAGCTTTCTTT	CAWTTGTGSAEAFF
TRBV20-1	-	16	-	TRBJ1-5	TGCAGTGCTAGAGATCTTCGGGGGAGCCGGAATCAGCCCCAGCATTTT	CSARDLRGSRNQPQHF
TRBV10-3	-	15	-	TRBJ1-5	TGTGCCATCAGTGAGTCTTACGGACGCAATCAGCCCCAGCATTTT	CAISESYGRNQPQHF
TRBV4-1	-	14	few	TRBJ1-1	TGCGCCAGCAGCCAAGATGGGCAGGGCACTGAAGCTTTCTTT	CASSQDGQGTEAFF
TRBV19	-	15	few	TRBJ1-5	TGTGCCAGTAGTATCCGCAGGCCCCATTCTCAGCCCCAGCATTTT	CASSIRRPHSQPQHF
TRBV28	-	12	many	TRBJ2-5	TGTGCCAGCAGTTTGGTATCCTTTCCCCAGTACTTC	CASSLVSFPQYF
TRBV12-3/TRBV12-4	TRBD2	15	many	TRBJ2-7	TGTGCCAGCAGCCTCGGACTAGCGATTTCCTACGAGCAGTACTTC	CASSLGLAISYEQYF
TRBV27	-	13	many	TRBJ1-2	TGTGCCAGCAGGCGATCGCAGGGCTATGGCTACACCTTC	CASRRSQGYGYTF
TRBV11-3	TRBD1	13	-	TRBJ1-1	TGTGCCAGCAGCCGAGGACAGGGTCGGGAAGCTTTCTTT	CASSRGQGREAFF
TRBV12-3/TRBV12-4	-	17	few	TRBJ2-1	TGTGCCAGCAGTTTAGCTCCCGCCGGGAGCTCCTACAATGAGCAGTTCTTC	CASSLAPAGSSYNEQFF
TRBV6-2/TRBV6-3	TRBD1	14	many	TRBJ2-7	TGTGCCATCCTAGCCGGGACAGAGACCTACGAGCAGTACTTC	CAILAGTETYEQYF